One sample yielded the 28 T cell receptor beta chains listed below, sequenced in a study of PD-L1 blockade in urothelial cancer (dated 2017 in TCRdb). The time point label on this specimen signifies: pretreatment peripheral blood. The library was built by means of the immunoSEQ multiplex PCR assay. Entries here come from immuneACCESS through TCRdb and include only in-frame sequences with V and J called. Some clones fail to appear in such tables; in the studies checked, an unresolved V gene covers under half of the shortfall, and the cause of the remainder is unknown. A total of approximately 56,000 clones appear in this sample, 85% of them only once. The ten largest make up 15% to 18% of the sample. This material consisted of PBMCs, taken around atezolizumab (anti-PD-L1) treatment. The receptors stem from a man aged 70-80 years with urothelial cancer.

The chain recombines TRBV2 with TRBJ2-7, with D perhaps matching TRBD2 (5 bases). Germline lookup yields CDR1 SNHLY and CDR2 FYNNEI. The CDR3 is 14 residues long. The ends were cut back, 0 bases at V and 5 bases at J, with 11 bases in the middle. The CDR3: CASSEARGRNEQYF. The CDR3 coding sequence is TGTGCCAGCAGTGAAGCCCGGGGAAGGAACGAGCAGTACTTC.

The count of this clone is one. This chain uses TRBV5-6 with TRBJ2-7; 11 nucleotides agree with TRBD2. The CDR3 runs to 16 residues. Per the germline V gene, CDR1 is SGHDT and CDR2 is YYEEEE. The J segment lost 0 bases and the V segment lost 0 bases, leaving 2 bases of the junction unmatched. This CDR3 is CASSLGLAGNSYEQYF. The CDR3, as DNA: TGTGCCAGCAGCTTGGGACTAGCGGGGAACTCCTACGAGCAGTACTTC.

The chain carries TRBV10-3 and TRBJ2-5, with 9 bases lining up with TRBD1. Germline V lookup: CDR1 ENHRY, CDR2 SYGVKD. The CDR3 is 13 amino acids. Trimming took 8 bases from V and 4 from J; bases not matched to a gene: 5. CDR3 sequence (DNA): TGTGCCATCCATAAGGACAGGGGAGAGACCCAGTACTTC. Protein sequence: CAIHKDRGETQYF.

This rearrangement joins TRBV9 to TRBJ1-4; 7 nucleotides align to TRBD1. This CDR3 is built from 15 residues. Germline trimming cut 0 bases from V and 8 bases from J; bases unmatched to any gene: 7. Germline CDR1 and CDR2: SGDLS and YYNGEE. This CDR3 is CASSVAGTEGEKLFF. The CDR3, as DNA: TGTGCCAGCAGCGTAGCTGGGACAGAGGGGGAAAAACTGTTTTTT.

Ten or more counts support this clone. The chain couples TRBV6-6 to TRBJ2-2; 8 bases map to TRBD1. From germline, CDR1 is MNHNY and CDR2 SVGAGI (reference sequence). The CDR3 runs 14 residues. V was pared by 7 bases and J by 3 bases, with 4 bases of the junction left unmatched. The CDR3 nucleotides read TGTGCCAGCACGGCAGGGGGCTACACCGGGGAGCTGTTTTTT. This sequence encodes CASTAGGYTGELFF.

This chain connects TRBV11-2 to TRBJ2-7; 10 bases are shared with TRBD2. The CDR3 runs to 14 residues. Trimming cost V 5 bases and J 7 bases; bases outside gene matches: 8. Germline-derived CDR1 and CDR2 are SGHAT and FQNNGV. The CDR3 loop is CASSQLAGRLEQYF. DNA for the CDR3: TGTGCCAGCAGCCAACTAGCGGGGCGTTTGGAGCAGTACTTC.

DNA of the CDR3: TGTGCCAGCAGCTTGACAGGGGGATCGAACACCGGGGAGCTGTTTTTT. This sequence encodes CASSLTGGSNTGELFF. The gene calls are TRBV7-8 and TRBJ2-2; 9 bases are shared with TRBD1. The CDR3 covers 16 residues. Trimming at V came to 3 bases and at J to 0 bases, leaving 2 bases not matched to a gene. Per the germline V gene, CDR1 is SGHVS and CDR2 is FQNEAQ.

The rearrangement links TRBV2 to TRBJ1-1, with unresolved D. Germline assignment: CDR1 SNHLY and CDR2 FYNNEI. The CDR3 has 12 amino acids. Trimming removed 8 bases from V and 5 bases from J, with 12 bases in between. CDR3 coding DNA: TGTGCCAGCTCCGGGGTGAGGACTGAAGCTTTCTTT. Translation: CASSGVRTEAFF.

This clone was seen only once. This rearrangement joins TRBV10-3 to TRBJ1-1; 7 bases are shared with TRBD1. J was trimmed by 5 bases and V by 6 bases; bases with no gene match: 9. The CDR3 runs 14 residues. The germline CDR1 and CDR2 sequences are ENHRY and SYGVKD. The CDR3 is CAIRRVGGRTEAFF. The CDR3 nucleotides read TGTGCCATCAGACGTGTAGGGGGCCGGACTGAAGCTTTCTTT.

This chain connects TRBV28 to TRBJ2-1; 12 positions match TRBD2. Germline assignment: CDR1 MDHEN and CDR2 SYDVKM. The CDR3 totals 18 residues. With 4 bases clipped from V and 4 bases from J, the junction kept 11 bases outside the gene matches. Here the CDR3 DNA reads TGTGCCAGCAGTTCCCCCTCCTTACTAGCGGGAGGATACAATGAGCAGTTCTTC. Amino acid sequence: CASSSPSLLAGGYNEQFF. Drawing the rest from reference TRBV28 and TRBJ2-1, the complete variable domain is DVKVTQSSRYLVKRTGEKVFLECVQDMDHENMFWYRQDPGLGLRLIYFSYDVKMKEKGDIPEGYSVSREKKERFSLILESASTNQTSMYLCASSSPSLLAGGYNEQFFGPGTRLTVL.

The J gene is TRBJ2-1, the V gene TRBV5-1; D possibly corresponds to TRBD2 (6 bases). CDR3 length: 15 amino acids. Deletions cut 1 base from V and 8 bases from J, with 16 bases between. Germline CDR1 is SGHRS and CDR2 is YFSETQ. The CDR3 spells CASSLWGLGEDEQFF. CDR3 coding DNA: TGCGCCAGCAGCTTGTGGGGACTCGGGGAGGATGAGCAGTTCTTC. The full variable domain, rest sourced from reference TRBV5-1 and TRBJ2-1, is KAGVTQTPRYLIKTRGQQVTLSCSPISGHRSVSWYQQTPGQGLQFLFEYFSETQRNKGNFPGRFSGRQFSNSRSEMNVSTLELGDSALYLCASSLWGLGEDEQFFGPGTRLTVL.

The rearrangement links TRBV5-1 to TRBJ2-2; 7 bases are shared with TRBD1. The germline gives CDR1 SGHRS, CDR2 YFSETQ. V trimming: 2 bases; J trimming: 3 bases; junction bases outside the gene matches: 1. This CDR3 comprises 14 residues. The CDR3 DNA sequence: TGCGCCAGCAGCTTTACAGGGGACACCGGGGAGCTGTTTTTT. This encodes CASSFTGDTGELFF.

The V and J genes are TRBV7-3 and TRBJ2-3; D perhaps matches TRBD1 (5 bases). The CDR3 sequence is 13 residues long. CDR1 SGHTA and CDR2 FQGTGA come from the germline V gene. V was pared by 2 bases and J by 14 bases, with 17 bases between. The CDR3 is CASSLGVDRYAYF. Written as DNA, the CDR3 is TGTGCCAGCAGCTTAGGAGTAGACAGATACGCGTATTTT.

The chain joins TRBV28 to TRBJ2-3; possible D gene TRBD2, 6 bases. The CDR3 covers 14 residues. Germline CDR1 is MDHEN and CDR2 is SYDVKM. V lost 3 bases, J lost 2 bases, and 9 bases lay in between. The CDR3 nucleotides are TGTGCCAGCAGTTTTAGCGGTATCACAGATACGCAGTATTTT. Translated, it gives CASSFSGITDTQYF.

The chain has TRBV28 and TRBJ1-1; unclear D gene. The CDR3 has 12 residues. Germline CDR1 and CDR2: MDHEN and SYDVKM. The V gene lost 11 bases and the J gene lost 0 bases, with 10 bases spanning the gap. For the CDR3, the DNA is TGTGCCGCCAAGGAGCTGAACACTGAAGCTTTCTTT. Amino acids: CAAKELNTEAFF.

V is TRBV9 and J is TRBJ1-1; D is undetermined. CDR3 size: 13 residues. CDR1 and CDR2 (germline): SGDLS, YYNGEE. V lost 9 bases and J lost 0, with 12 bases in between. CDR3 loop: CATIPKLNTEAFF. CDR3 DNA: TGTGCCACCATCCCAAAATTGAACACTGAAGCTTTCTTT. Full variable domain (missing parts from reference TRBV9 and TRBJ1-1): DSGVTQTPKHLITATGQRVTLRCSPRSGDLSVYWYQQSLDQGLQFLIQYYNGEERAKGNILERFSAQQFPDLHSELNLSSLELGDSALYFCATIPKLNTEAFFGQGTRLTVV.

This clone was counted once. The chain is built from TRBV11-2 and TRBJ2-1; 7 bases are shared with TRBD2. Trimming at V came to 4 bases and at J to 8 bases, leaving 17 bases not matched to a gene. CDR1 and CDR2 from the germline V gene are SGHAT and FQNNGV. This CDR3 has 17 amino acids. CDR3 nucleotides: TGTGCCAGCAGCTACACTAGGCCGGGCGGGAGTAGGTATGAGCAGTTCTTC. Its protein product is CASSYTRPGGSRYEQFF.

The genes are TRBV2 and TRBJ2-1; D might be TRBD1 (7 bases). This CDR3 has 18 residues. CDR1 SNHLY and CDR2 FYNNEI come from the germline V gene. V was clipped by 1 base and J by 8 bases, with 24 bases between them. The CDR3 here is CASSEEEGASGWRYEQFF. The CDR3 nucleotides read TGTGCCAGCAGTGAAGAGGAGGGGGCCTCCGGGTGGAGGTATGAGCAGTTCTTC. Full variable domain (remainder filled in from reference TRBV2 and TRBJ2-1): EPEVTQTPSHQVTQMGQEVILRCVPISNHLYFYWYRQILGQKVEFLVSFYNNEISEKSEIFDDQFSVERPDGSNFTLKIRSTKLEDSAMYFCASSEEEGASGWRYEQFFGPGTRLTVL.

This chain joins TRBV9 and TRBJ2-1; 10 bases agree with TRBD2. Germline assignment: CDR1 SGDLS and CDR2 YYNGEE. The CDR3 is 18 residues long. J lost 0 bases, V lost 0 bases, and 6 bases had no gene match. The CDR3 region is CASSVDPPSGSSYNEQFF. DNA for the CDR3: TGTGCCAGCAGCGTAGATCCCCCTAGCGGGAGCTCCTACAATGAGCAGTTCTTC. The full variable domain, its missing parts supplied by reference TRBV9 and TRBJ2-1, is DSGVTQTPKHLITATGQRVTLRCSPRSGDLSVYWYQQSLDQGLQFLIQYYNGEERAKGNILERFSAQQFPDLHSELNLSSLELGDSALYFCASSVDPPSGSSYNEQFFGPGTRLTVL.

This clone was observed a few times. This rearrangement joins TRBV27 to TRBJ2-1; the match to TRBD1 covers 11 bases. The V gene's germline CDR1 is MNHEY and CDR2 SMNVEV (reference sequence). The CDR3 sequence is 15 residues long. Trimming removed 5 bases from V and 3 bases from J; junction bases left unmatched: 3. The CDR3 coding sequence is TGTGCCAGCAGTGGGGGACAGGGGGTCTACAATGAGCAGTTCTTC. The encoded protein is CASSGGQGVYNEQFF.

J is TRBJ2-7 and V is TRBV7-9, with 11 bases fitting TRBD1. The germline gives CDR1 SEHNR, CDR2 FQNEAQ (reference sequence). J was trimmed by 5 bases and V by 5 bases; bases with no gene match: 5. The CDR3 is 14 amino acids. CDR3 DNA sequence: TGTGCCAGCAGCCTGGGACAGGGGGTCCACGAGCAGTACTTC. As protein: CASSLGQGVHEQYF.

J is TRBJ2-1 and V is TRBV7-9, with D possibly TRBD2 on 6 matching bases. Deletions cut 6 bases from V and 0 bases from J, with 12 bases between. The germline CDR1 and CDR2 sequences are SEHNR and FQNEAQ (reference sequence). This CDR3 has 15 residues. Here the CDR3 reads CASSPGRSSYNEQFF. The CDR3 DNA reads TGTGCCAGCAGTCCAGGGAGGAGCTCCTACAATGAGCAGTTCTTC.

The chain is built from TRBV5-4 and TRBJ2-7; D perhaps matches TRBD1 (6 bases). The CDR3 covers 16 residues. V gave up 0 bases and J gave up 0 bases, with 13 bases separating them. From germline, CDR1 is SGHNT and CDR2 YYREEE (reference sequence). CDR3 sequence (DNA): TGTGCCAGCAGCTTGGGCCCAACCAGGGGCTCCTACGAGCAGTACTTC. Its translation: CASSLGPTRGSYEQYF.

V usage is TRBV14 and J usage is TRBJ2-5; the match to TRBD1 covers 9 bases. J gave up 4 bases and V 4 bases, and 7 bases lay outside the gene matches. Germline V lookup: CDR1 SGHDN, CDR2 FVKESK. CDR3 length: 15 residues. The CDR3 sequence is CASSRGQGGGETQYF. CDR3 in DNA: TGTGCCAGCAGCCGGGGACAGGGAGGCGGAGAGACCCAGTACTTC.

The chain combines TRBV7-2 with TRBJ2-7; the D gene is possibly TRBD1 (6 bases). This CDR3 spans 16 amino acids. V shed 2 bases and J shed 6 bases, with 20 bases lying between them. Germline V gene lookup returns CDR1 SGHTA and CDR2 FQGNSA. Written as DNA, the CDR3 is TGTGCCAGCAGCTTATTCCAGGGGAAGGGGAATTCCGAGCAGTACTTC. This encodes CASSLFQGKGNSEQYF.

The CDR3 DNA follows: TGTGCCAGCACCTCCCCCTCATCCAGCGCCTGGGCCAAAAACATTCAGTACTTC. Protein: CASTSPSSSAWAKNIQYF. The chain combines TRBV5-8 with TRBJ2-4; the D is unclear. This CDR3 is built from 18 residues. Trimming pared 6 bases from V and 1 base from J, leaving 23 bases between. Germline V lookup: CDR1 SGHTS, CDR2 YDEGEE.

The chain uses TRBV4-1 and TRBJ2-1, with D possibly TRBD1 on 5 matching bases. The V end lost 3 bases, the J end lost 1 base, and 13 bases lay between the germline ends. The CDR3 totals 16 residues. Germline CDR1 reads MGHRA; CDR2 reads YSYEKL. CDR3 protein: CASSQRQRASYNEQFF. In DNA, the CDR3 is TGCGCCAGCAGCCAGCGACAGCGTGCTTCCTACAATGAGCAGTTCTTC.

This rearrangement joins TRBV2 to TRBJ2-7; 10 nucleotides agree with TRBD2. The CDR3 is 15 amino acids. Germline trimming cut 10 bases from V and 4 bases from J; bases unmatched to any gene: 13. Germline V CDR1 and CDR2: SNHLY, FYNNEI. The CDR3 DNA is TGTGCCACCCAGGGGACTAGCGTAGTCCAGTACGAGCAGTACTTC. Translating it yields CATQGTSVVQYEQYF.